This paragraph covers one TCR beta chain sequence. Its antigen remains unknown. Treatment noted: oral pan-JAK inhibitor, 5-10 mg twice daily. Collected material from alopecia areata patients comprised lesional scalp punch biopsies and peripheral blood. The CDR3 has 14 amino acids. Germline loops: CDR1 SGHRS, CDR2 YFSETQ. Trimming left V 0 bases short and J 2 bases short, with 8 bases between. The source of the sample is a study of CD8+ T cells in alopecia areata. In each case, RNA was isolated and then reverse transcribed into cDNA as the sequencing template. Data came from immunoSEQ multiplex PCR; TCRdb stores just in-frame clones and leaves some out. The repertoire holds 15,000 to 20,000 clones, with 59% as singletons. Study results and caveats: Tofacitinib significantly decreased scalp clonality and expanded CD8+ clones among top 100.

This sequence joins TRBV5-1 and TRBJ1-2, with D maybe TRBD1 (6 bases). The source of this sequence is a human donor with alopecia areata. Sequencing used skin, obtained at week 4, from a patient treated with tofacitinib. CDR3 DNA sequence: TGCGCCAGCAGCTTGGAACAGGGCAACTATGGCTACACCTTC. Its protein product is CASSLEQGNYGYTF.